The next 21 T cell receptor beta chains were all read from a single sample in a study of blood T cell repertoires in COVID-19. Method: immunoSEQ multiplex PCR; TCRdb's copy keeps in-frame clones and lacks some. The table records 250,000 to 350,000 clones, about 82% of them present only once. The source material was peripheral blood. These TCRs come from a woman aged 45 to 65 with acute or convalescent COVID-19.

This rearrangement joins TRBV6-1 to TRBJ1-2; 7 nucleotides match TRBD1. Germline trimming cut 3 bases from V and 7 bases from J; bases unmatched to any gene: 5. The CDR3 is 13 amino acids. The germline V gene encodes CDR1 MNHNS and CDR2 SASEGT. As DNA, the CDR3 is TGTGCCAGCAGTGAGACAGGGCAGAGTGGCTACACCTTC. Encoded protein: CASSETGQSGYTF.

The chain employs TRBV7-8 and TRBJ1-5; TRBD1 matches at 11 bases. Germline-derived CDR1 and CDR2 are SGHVS and FQNEAQ. V lost 5 bases and J lost 6; bases outside the gene matches: 9. The CDR3 is 16 amino acids. DNA for the CDR3: TGTGCCAGCAGCCGCATGGGGACAGGGGGTGGTCAGCCCCAGCATTTT. Amino acid sequence: CASSRMGTGGGQPQHF.

The genes are TRBV7-4 and TRBJ1-3; D call uncertain. This CDR3 spans 15 amino acids. V was clipped by 5 bases and J by 2 bases, with 13 bases between them. CDR1 is SGHVT, CDR2 SQSDAQ, per germline. As DNA, the CDR3 is TGTGCCAGCAGCCCCAACCGGGGAGCTGGAAACACCATATATTTT. The encoded protein is CASSPNRGAGNTIYF.

V usage is TRBV28 and J usage is TRBJ2-1; 8 nucleotides match TRBD2. Germline CDR1 MDHEN, CDR2 SYDVKM. J gave up 0 bases and V 7 bases, and 17 bases lay outside the gene matches. The CDR3 loop spans 19 amino acids. The CDR3 nucleotides are TGTGCCAGCACCTTCATGGGCTGGGGACTAGAGAGCTCCTACAATGAGCAGTTCTTC. This encodes CASTFMGWGLESSYNEQFF.

This clone was recorded once. The chain recombines TRBV27 with TRBJ1-5; a possible D gene is TRBD1 (5 bases). Trimming took off 6 bases at V and 5 bases at J, with 17 bases between the two ends. This CDR3 has 15 residues. Per germline, CDR1 MNHEY and CDR2 SMNVEV (reference sequence). The CDR3 spells CASSLRVPTDQPQHF. DNA for the CDR3: TGTGCCAGCAGCCTCAGGGTTCCCACGGATCAGCCCCAGCATTTT.

This chain connects TRBV20-1 to TRBJ2-6, with unresolved D. Germline CDR1 DFQATT, CDR2 SNEGSKA (reference sequence). The CDR3 extends over 13 amino acids. Deletions cut 3 bases from V and 2 bases from J, with 5 bases between. CDR3 amino acids: CSASRAGANVLTF. CDR3 nucleotide sequence: TGCAGTGCTAGTCGTGCTGGGGCCAACGTCCTGACTTTC.

J is TRBJ2-4 and V is TRBV5-1; 15 nucleotides line up with TRBD2. The CDR3 sequence is 19 residues long. Trimming at V came to 4 bases and at J to 0 bases, leaving 8 bases not matched to a gene. Germline values: CDR1 SGHRS, CDR2 YFSETQ. The CDR3 nucleotides are TGCGCCAGCAGCCCAGGACTAGCGGGAGGGCCTCTAGCCAAAAACATTCAGTACTTC. Translated, it gives CASSPGLAGGPLAKNIQYF.

The chain recombines TRBV18 with TRBJ1-4; D possibly corresponds to TRBD1 (6 bases). V dropped 2 bases and J dropped 2 bases, with 9 bases sitting between them. Looked up from germline, CDR1 is KGHSH and CDR2 is LQKENI. CDR3 length equals 15 residues. The CDR3 nucleotides are TGTGCCAGCTCACCAAGGACAGAGACTAATGAAAAACTGTTTTTT. This encodes CASSPRTETNEKLFF.

The genes are TRBV6-5 and TRBJ1-5, with a weak D call TRBD1 (5 bases). Germline CDR1 is MNHEY and CDR2 is SVGAGI. Trimming took 6 bases from V and 5 from J, leaving 11 bases between them. The CDR3 runs 13 residues. The CDR3 DNA reads as TGTGCCAGCAGCTTGCAAGGGGATCAGCCCCAGCATTTT. Translating gives CASSLQGDQPQHF.

The gene calls are TRBV19 and TRBJ1-5; D may be TRBD1 (5 bases). Trimming removed 8 bases from V and 0 bases from J, with 17 bases in between. Germline-derived CDR1 and CDR2 are LNHDA and SQIVND (reference sequence). The CDR3 is 16 residues long. The CDR3 coding sequence is TGTGCCAGTCTCCCTGACAGAACCTATAGCAATCAGCCCCAGCATTTT. This encodes CASLPDRTYSNQPQHF.

This clone has just one count. The chain joins TRBV18 to TRBJ2-2; 7 bases fit TRBD2. Germline V gene data show CDR1 as KGHSH and CDR2 as LQKENI. The CDR3 sequence is 18 residues long. The V gene end was trimmed by 6 bases and the J gene end by 2 bases; junction bases not matched to a gene: 15. CDR3 residues: CASSLTVGLVVNTGELFF. The CDR3 coding sequence is TGTGCCAGCTCCCTCACCGTAGGACTAGTCGTTAACACCGGGGAGCTGTTTTTT.

This clone was detected only a few times. The chain combines TRBV5-1 with TRBJ1-2, with 9 bases that match TRBD1. Per the germline V gene, CDR1 is SGHRS and CDR2 is YFSETQ. There are 14 residues in the CDR3. Unmatched junction bases numbered 8, after V lost 7 bases and J lost 4 bases. CDR3 sequence (DNA): TGCGCCAGCGCACCGGGACAGGGTGCCTATGGCTACACCTTC. Translated: CASAPGQGAYGYTF.

The chain has TRBV28 and TRBJ2-1, with TRBD2 as a possible D gene (8 bases). The length of the CDR3 is 16 residues. Germline CDR1 MDHEN, CDR2 SYDVKM. V was pared by 7 bases and J by 1 base, with 17 bases between. CDR3 loop: CASIEGAGGSYNEQFF. The CDR3 DNA reads as TGTGCCAGCATAGAGGGGGCGGGAGGATCCTACAATGAGCAGTTCTTC.

The V call is TRBV4-2, the J call TRBJ1-6; TRBD1 is a possible D gene (6 bases). Trimming took off 7 bases at V and 0 bases at J, with 10 bases between the two ends. Germline-derived CDR1 and CDR2 are LGHNA and YNFKEQ. CDR3 size: 15 residues. CDR3 protein: CASTQGSSYNSPLHF. The DNA of the CDR3 is TGTGCCAGCACCCAGGGGAGCTCCTATAATTCACCCCTCCACTTT.

J is TRBJ1-1 and V is TRBV18, with 9 bases lining up with TRBD1. The CDR3 is 15 amino acids. The V gene end was trimmed by 3 bases and the J gene end by 7 bases; junction bases not matched to a gene: 9. Germline V gene lookup returns CDR1 KGHSH and CDR2 LQKENI. The CDR3: CASSPGPGTGLEAFF. CDR3 nucleotide sequence: TGTGCCAGCTCACCCGGTCCCGGGACAGGGCTTGAAGCTTTCTTT. The full variable domain, its missing parts supplied by reference TRBV18 and TRBJ1-1, is NAGVMQNPRHLVRRRGQEARLRCSPMKGHSHVYWYRQLPEEGLKFMVYLQKENIIDESGMPKERFSAEFPKEGPSILRIQQVVRGDSAAYFCASSPGPGTGLEAFFGQGTRLTVV.

The chain couples TRBV11-3 to TRBJ2-1; tentatively, D is TRBD1 (5 bases). Germline-derived CDR1 and CDR2 are SGHNT and YENEEA. V lost 6 bases to trimming and J lost 4 bases, with 16 bases between them. The CDR3 length is 15 residues. CDR3 loop: CASSLSFDSYNEQFF. Written as DNA, the CDR3 is TGTGCCAGCAGTCTTAGTTTTGACAGTTACAATGAGCAGTTCTTC.

This chain joins TRBV27 and TRBJ1-5; D is undetermined. The CDR3 runs to 13 residues. The germline V gene encodes CDR1 MNHEY and CDR2 SMNVEV (reference sequence). Trimming stripped 6 bases from V and 10 bases from J, with 16 bases between. CDR3: CASRSGFRTPQHF. CDR3 DNA sequence: TGTGCCAGCAGATCGGGTTTCCGAACTCCCCAGCATTTT.

The V call is TRBV10-3, the J call TRBJ2-7, with 12 nucleotides matching TRBD2. Losses at the gene ends were 3 bases for V and 5 bases for J; bases not matched to a gene: 8. The CDR3 consists of 16 residues. Germline V lookup: CDR1 ENHRY, CDR2 SYGVKD. The CDR3, as DNA: TGTGCCATCAGTGACTTGTCTAGCGGGAGGGCCAACGAGCAGTACTTC. It translates to CAISDLSSGRANEQYF.

The V gene is TRBV4-1, the J gene TRBJ2-7, with 10 bases identical to TRBD2. There are 14 residues in the CDR3. Germline CDR1 and CDR2: MGHRA and YSYEKL. V trimming: 6 bases; J trimming: 6 bases; junction bases outside the gene matches: 8. CDR3 amino acids: CASSLLAGVFEQYF. In DNA, the CDR3 is TGCGCCAGCAGTCTTCTAGCGGGAGTTTTCGAGCAGTACTTC.

This chain uses TRBV6-4 with TRBJ2-1, with 7 bases matching TRBD2. The trim removed 3 bases at V and 7 bases at J, leaving 12 bases unmatched. The CDR3 runs to 16 residues. Germline CDR1 is MRHNA and CDR2 is SNTAGT. CDR3 protein: CASSDEGAGYGNEQFF. CDR3 DNA: TGTGCCAGCAGTGATGAGGGAGCGGGATATGGGAATGAGCAGTTCTTC.

This clone has a handful of counts. The chain employs TRBV12-3 or TRBV12-4 and TRBJ2-2; the D is unclear. This CDR3 has 13 amino acids. V shed 5 bases and J shed 3 bases, with 7 bases lying between them. For the CDR3, the DNA is TGTGCCAGCAGTGCTTTAGACACCGGGGAGCTGTTTTTT. This encodes CASSALDTGELFF.